The 27 T cell receptor beta chains presented below share a single source sample, sequenced in a study of T cells expressing NK-cell markers. TCRdb reprocessed the 5' RACE reads and stores each CDR3 protein as one record, lacking DNA. In all, the sample yields roughly 450,000 distinct CDR3 sequences. Sample: blood T cells: a sorted CD56 or NKG2C T cell subset, CD4+ or CD8+ T cells, or bulk PBMC T cells (not recorded which). The receptors originated from a woman aged 50 to 60 in good health.

The chain uses TRBV24-1 and TRBJ2-1; TCRdb indicates TRBD1, and absent DNA this call remains unverified. The CDR3 consists of 16 residues. Germline CDR1 is KGHDR and CDR2 is SFDVKD. CDR3 loop: CATSDRGVSSYNEQFF.

V usage is TRBV2 and J usage is TRBJ1-4. The CDR3 totals 13 residues. Germline V gives CDR1 SNHLY, CDR2 FYNNEI. The CDR3 protein is CASKEDGYEKLFF.

The chain links TRBV3-1 to TRBJ2-7; the D call from TCRdb, TRBD1, cannot be confirmed without DNA. This CDR3 is built from 15 residues. Germline assignment: CDR1 LGHDT and CDR2 YNNKEL (reference sequence). CDR3 residues: CASSLRLGSPYEQYF.

This sequence joins TRBV20-1 and TRBJ1-2; TCRdb calls TRBD1, which cannot be checked without DNA. Germline V lookup: CDR1 DFQATT, CDR2 SNEGSKA (reference sequence). CDR3 length: 14 amino acids. The CDR3 here is CSARVPDIGYGYTF.

CDR3 region: CASSLATRTRTNTGELFF. The V gene is TRBV5-1, the J gene TRBJ2-2; TCRdb indicates TRBD1, and absent DNA this call remains unverified. Germline assignment: CDR1 SGHRS and CDR2 YFSETQ. The CDR3 spans 18 residues.

V is TRBV15 and J is TRBJ1-1; the TCRdb D gene call, TRBD1, has no DNA to confirm it. Per the germline V gene, CDR1 is LNHNV and CDR2 is YYDKDF (reference sequence). The CDR3 covers 21 residues. The CDR3 sequence is CATSRGVRWRGRASRNTEAFF.

This chain connects TRBV12-5 to TRBJ2-2. Germline loops: CDR1 LGHNT, CDR2 FRNRAP. The CDR3 contains 17 residues. The CDR3 region is CASGLVLTSGNTGELFF. Using reference TRBV12-5 and TRBJ2-2 for the parts outside the CDR3, the full variable domain is DARVTQTPRHKVTEMGQEVTMRCQPILGHNTVFWYRQTMMQGLELLAYFRNRAPLDDSGMPKDRFSAEMPDATLATLKIQPSEPRDSAVYFCASGLVLTSGNTGELFFGEGSRLTVL.

The chain employs TRBV5-4 and TRBJ2-1; without DNA, the TCRdb call of TRBD1 cannot be checked. Looked up from germline, CDR1 is SGHNT and CDR2 is YYREEE (reference sequence). The CDR3 consists of 15 residues. CDR3: CASRRQGPAWDEQFF.

The chain combines TRBV29-1 with TRBJ1-1; checking the TCRdb D call of TRBD1 is not possible without DNA. This CDR3 has 15 amino acids. The germline gives CDR1 SQVTM, CDR2 ANQGSEA. This CDR3 reads CSVGYRGPANTEAFF.

The chain uses TRBV12-3 or TRBV12-4 and TRBJ1-3. This CDR3 has 11 amino acids. Here the CDR3 reads CASSLTNTIYF.

The chain joins TRBV6-5 to TRBJ2-2; the D call of TRBD2 rests on TCRdb alone, since no DNA is present to check it. Germline CDR1 and CDR2: MNHEY and SVGAGI. CDR3 length equals 16 residues. The CDR3 is CASRNSGSARTGELFF.

This CDR3 reads CASSFRTQGAGGELFF. V is TRBV11-1 and J is TRBJ2-2; TCRdb calls TRBD1, which cannot be checked without DNA. Germline V gene lookup returns CDR1 SGHAT and CDR2 FQDESV (reference sequence). The length of the CDR3 is 16 residues.

The rearrangement links TRBV10-3 to TRBJ1-1. The CDR3 contains 11 residues. CDR1 ENHRY and CDR2 SYGVKD come from the germline V gene. CDR3 region: CAIRIGAEAFF.

The chain couples TRBV20-1 to TRBJ2-5; TCRdb picks TRBD2, but there is no DNA to check that call. Germline CDR1 DFQATT, CDR2 SNEGSKA (reference sequence). The CDR3 extends over 14 amino acids. CDR3 sequence: CSARGGGLQETQYF.

The chain is built from TRBV7-6 and TRBJ2-1; TCRdb designates TRBD2, a call that cannot be tested without DNA. The germline CDR1 and CDR2 sequences are SGHVS and FNYEAQ. The CDR3 extends over 17 amino acids. CDR3: CASSLDLKREYFNEQFF.

V and J are TRBV3-1 and TRBJ1-1; TCRdb calls TRBD1, which cannot be checked without DNA. Germline CDR1 and CDR2: LGHDT and YNNKEL (reference sequence). There are 13 residues in the CDR3. The CDR3 reads CASSPRRGQQAFF.

The V gene is TRBV4-1, the J gene TRBJ1-1; with no DNA, the TCRdb D assignment of TRBD1 cannot be verified. The CDR3 contains 16 residues. CDR1 MGHRA and CDR2 YSYEKL come from the germline V gene. CDR3 amino acids: CASSHSGQGGGTEAFF.

The J gene is TRBJ2-3, the V gene TRBV5-1; there is no DNA to check the TCRdb D call of TRBD2. The CDR3 runs to 15 residues. Germline lookup yields CDR1 SGHRS and CDR2 YFSETQ. CDR3 sequence reads: CASMELAEITDTQYF.

The chain couples TRBV29-1 to TRBJ1-5; absent DNA, TCRdb's TRBD1 call cannot be checked. There are 15 residues in the CDR3. Germline V gene lookup returns CDR1 SQVTM and CDR2 ANQGSEA. The CDR3 loop reads CSVRTGLSSNQPQHF.

The chain is built from TRBV30 and TRBJ2-5; TCRdb's D gene call, TRBD2, goes unchecked for lack of DNA. The CDR3 is 15 amino acids. Germline CDR1 is GTSNPN and CDR2 is SVGIG (reference sequence). The CDR3 loop reads CAWTVGQSGGGTQYF.

This chain links TRBV2 with TRBJ2-2; there is no DNA to check the TCRdb D call of TRBD2. The CDR3 sequence is 15 residues long. Germline CDR1 reads SNHLY; CDR2 reads FYNNEI. CDR3 residues: CASMRSSPGTGELFF.

The chain joins TRBV20-1 to TRBJ2-1. The CDR3 spans 13 residues. The germline CDR1 and CDR2 sequences are DFQATT and SNEGSKA (reference sequence). CDR3: CSAQGDEYNEQFF.

V gene TRBV3-1 combines with J gene TRBJ2-7; TCRdb proposes TRBD1, but this gene call is untestable without DNA. CDR3 length: 17 amino acids. Germline CDR1 and CDR2: LGHDT and YNNKEL (reference sequence). The CDR3 loop is CASSQEGQRLSSYEQYF.

CDR3 sequence reads: CASSTRQGISEQFF. V and J are TRBV11-3 and TRBJ2-1; there is no DNA to check the TCRdb D call of TRBD1. Germline CDR1 and CDR2: SGHNT and YENEEA. The CDR3 covers 14 residues.

This chain links TRBV12-3 or TRBV12-4 with TRBJ2-4; TCRdb gives TRBD1 as the D gene, but with no DNA this cannot be confirmed. CDR3 length: 15 amino acids. CDR3 protein: CASSFGTLAKNIQYF.

The rearrangement joins TRBV2 to TRBJ2-3; TCRdb lists TRBD2, though no DNA is available to test this call. CDR1 and CDR2 from the germline V gene are SNHLY and FYNNEI. The CDR3 has 12 amino acids. The CDR3 here is CASSERGLAQYF.

V is TRBV12-3 or TRBV12-4 and J is TRBJ2-2; TCRdb outputs TRBD1, but without DNA this stays unchecked. The CDR3 consists of 16 residues. This chain's CDR3 is CASSSSGTRTTGELFF.